Listed below are T cell receptor beta chains from one sample, sequenced in a study of OX40 agonist ivuxolimab in advanced cancers. Only in-frame clones appear in the TCRdb table, and some are missing; sequencing was by immunoSEQ multiplex PCR. This table has tens of thousands of clones, roughly nine tenths appearing once. The sequenced sample was CD4+ or CD8+ T cells sorted from blood, obtained in a trial of the OX40 agonist ivuxolimab. Receptors were obtained from an adult with an advanced solid tumor such as melanoma, head and neck, liver or kidney cancer. The CDR3 runs from the conserved cysteine through the conserved F or W. A D gene is named only where the DNA matches it firmly. Clone size is shown for a subset of rows, as once, few, many or a class of expanded clone.

>TRBV6-5|TRBJ1-2|.|.
TGTGCCAGCACCAGCGCTTATGGCTACACCTTC
CASTSAYGYTF
>TRBV7-7|TRBJ2-7|.|TRBD1
TGTGCTAGCGGGTACTCCGGGACAGGGGACTACGAGCAGTACTTC
CASGYSGTGDYEQYF
>TRBV11-2|TRBJ2-6|.|.
TGTGCCAGCAGCTCCCTAGTGGTATCGTGGGCCGGGGCCAACGTCCTGACTTTC
CASSSLVVSWAGANVLTF
>TRBV7-3|TRBJ2-1|.|TRBD2
TGTGCCAGCAGCTTGAGCGGGAGGGTAAATGAGCAGTTCTTC
CASSLSGRVNEQFF
>TRBV30|TRBJ2-6|.|TRBD1
TGTGCCTACCGGGACAGGTCCTCTGGGGCCAACGTCCTGACTTTC
CAYRDRSSGANVLTF
>TRBV4-3|TRBJ2-2|.|.
TGCGCCAGCAGCCAAGGAAATCTATTGGGGGTCCTCGGGGAGCTGTTTTTT
CASSQGNLLGVLGELFF
>TRBV19|TRBJ2-3|.|TRBD2
TGTGCCAGTAGTATCGGAAGCGGGGGCACAGATACGCAGTATTTT
CASSIGSGGTDTQYF
>TRBV11-3|TRBJ2-1|.|.
TGTGCCAGCAGCCCACAATGGCGGGGCAATGAGCAGTTCTTC
CASSPQWRGNEQFF
>TRBV15|TRBJ2-3|.|.
TGTGCCACCAGCAGGGGACCCACAGATACGCAGTATTTT
CATSRGPTDTQYF
>TRBV5-3|TRBJ2-3|.|.
TGTGCCAGAAGCTTGTTCCGTGGGGATACGCAGTATTTT
CARSLFRGDTQYF
>TRBV28|TRBJ2-1|.|TRBD2
TGTGCCAGCAGTTTATCCGACATAGCGGGAGGGCCGATTGAGCAGTTCTTC
CASSLSDIAGGPIEQFF
>TRBV20-1|TRBJ2-1|.|.
TGCAGTGCTAAAAAAGAGGCAGAGCAGTTCTTC
CSAKKEAEQFF
>TRBV20-1|TRBJ2-1|.|.
TGCAGTGCCCTAAGGAGGAATGAGCAGTTCTTC
CSALRRNEQFF
>TRBV5-8|TRBJ2-5|.|TRBD1
TGTGCCAGCAGAAAACGGACAGGGGGACGGGGCCAGTACTTC
CASRKRTGGRGQYF
>TRBV9|TRBJ2-1|.|.
TGTGCCAGCAGCCCTGTATACAATGAGCAGTTCTTC
CASSPVYNEQFF
>TRBV15|TRBJ2-7|.|TRBD2
TGTGCCACCAGCAGAGGGCTAGCGGGGTCCTCCTACGAGCAGTACTTC
CATSRGLAGSSYEQYF
>TRBV11-2|TRBJ2-7|few|.
TGTGCCAGCAGCTTATCTCCAGTCGAGCAGTACTTC
CASSLSPVEQYF
>TRBV21-1|TRBJ1-5|hyperexpanded|.
TGTGCCAGCAGCAACGGGACAGCAATTCAGCCCCAGCATTTT
CASSNGTAIQPQHF
>TRBV6-1|TRBJ1-1|.|.
TGTGCCAGCAGGCTCTTTGCGAAGGAAGCTTTCTTT
CASRLFAKEAFF
>TRBV30|TRBJ2-7|.|.
TGTGCCTGGAGTGCTCCTAGGGCCTTTAACACCGAGCAGTACTTC
CAWSAPRAFNTEQYF
>TRBV7-8|TRBJ2-7|.|.
TGTGCCAGCAGCTTTAGTTGGGGTTCGGGGGAGCAGTACTTC
CASSFSWGSGEQYF
>TRBV7-9|TRBJ2-3|.|.
TGTGCCAGCAGCTTAGTAGATACGCAGTATTTT
CASSLVDTQYF
>TRBV7-9|TRBJ2-7|.|TRBD2
TGTGCCAGCAGCTTAGTAGCGGGAGAGAGGGAGCAGTACTTC
CASSLVAGEREQYF
>TRBV29-1|TRBJ1-3|.|.
TGCAGCGTTGCCAACTCTGGAAACACCATATATTTT
CSVANSGNTIYF
>TRBV4-2|TRBJ1-2|.|.
TGTGCCAGCAGCCAAGATGGGACGGGACGGAGCTATGGCTACACCTTC
CASSQDGTGRSYGYTF
>TRBV11-2|TRBJ2-7|.|.
TGTGCCAGCAGCTTAGCGAGTGGCTACGAGCAGTACTTC
CASSLASGYEQYF
>TRBV7-3|TRBJ2-5|.|TRBD2
TGTGCCAGCAGCTTAGACGCGGGGGACCAGTACTTC
CASSLDAGDQYF
>TRBV7-9|TRBJ2-1|.|.
TGTGCCAGCAGTCGCCGCATAGCGGTTATAGACAATGAGCAGTTCTTC
CASSRRIAVIDNEQFF
>TRBV2|TRBJ1-1|once|.
TGTGCCAGCACCCCCGACCGGGGCACTGAAGCTTTCTTT
CASTPDRGTEAFF
>TRBV15|TRBJ2-5|.|TRBD1
TGTGCCACCAGCGGAACATGGGACAGGTTGGAGACCCAGTACTTC
CATSGTWDRLETQYF
>TRBV9|TRBJ1-5|.|TRBD1
TGTGCCAGCAGCAACGGGACAGCAATTCAGCCCCAGCATTTT
CASSNGTAIQPQHF
>TRBV5-6|TRBJ2-2|.|TRBD2
TGTGCCAGCAGCCTCGGACTAGCGGGTAACACCGGGGAGCTGTTTTTT
CASSLGLAGNTGELFF
>TRBV9|TRBJ2-5|.|TRBD2
TGTGCCAGCAGCCCAAGAGCGGGGGGCGGTGAGACCCAGTACTTC
CASSPRAGGGETQYF
>TRBV7-3|TRBJ2-3|.|TRBD2
TGTGCCAGCAGCCTTAGCGGGGCCACAGATACGCAGTATTTT
CASSLSGATDTQYF
>TRBV28|TRBJ2-5|once|.
TGTGCCAGCAGCTCCCGGCGGGGTCAGGAGACCCAGTACTTC
CASSSRRGQETQYF
>TRBV7-8|TRBJ2-5|once|.
TGTGCCAGCAGTTTAGCTAGTACTAGAAGAGAGACCCAGTACTTC
CASSLASTRRETQYF
>TRBV19|TRBJ2-4|.|.
TGTGCCAGTAGTATAGGGGGCGGCGGGCCCAAAAACATTCAGTACTTC
CASSIGGGGPKNIQYF
>TRBV5-5|TRBJ2-7|once|.
TGTGCCAGCAGCTTATCGTCGGGAGATGTCCACGAGCAGTACTTC
CASSLSSGDVHEQYF
>TRBV7-2|TRBJ2-7|.|TRBD1
TGTGCCAGCAGCATCGGGACAGGGGGACGGTACGAGCAGTACTTC
CASSIGTGGRYEQYF
>TRBV28|TRBJ1-5|.|.
TGTGCCAGCAGTTCAAAGAGACGGTATAGCAATCAGCCCCAGCATTTT
CASSSKRRYSNQPQHF
>TRBV2|TRBJ2-1|.|TRBD2
TGTGCCAGCAGTGAACGGACTAGCGGCTACAATGAGCAGTTCTTC
CASSERTSGYNEQFF